This TCR beta chain was sequenced during a study of blood T cells in healthy people across ages. The V end was cut by 1 base, the J end by 1 base, with 7 bases between. Germline V lookup: CDR1 DFQATT, CDR2 SNEGSKA (reference sequence). The CDR3 loop spans 13 amino acids. With a J-beta primer mix and a sample-barcoded 5' primer, a second PCR ran about 7 to 12 cycles. Template switching added a 12-random-nucleotide identifier to every cDNA molecule. TCRdb ran MiXCR on the 5' RACE reads and lists one entry per CDR3 protein. Of more than 1,000,000 distinct CDR3 sequences detected, approximately 25% appear once; the ten largest clones hold approximately 0.71%. A further study also used this sample, focusing on T cells of mothers and their children. That work states: The cDNA synthesis received all extracted RNA, at around 1.6 ug per 15 ul. Sequencing got over 9.5 million TCR beta CDR3 reads from each mother and several million from each child.

J is TRBJ2-5 and V is TRBV20-1; maybe TRBD1 (6 bases). The sequencing input was blood. This receptor was obtained from a girl under 10 years old in good health. In DNA, the CDR3 is TGCAGTGCTAGAGTGGACAGCCAAGAGACCCAGTACTTC. It encodes CSARVDSQETQYF.